A single sample gave rise to the 9 T cell receptor beta chains below, sequenced in a study of OX40 agonist ivuxolimab in advanced cancers. Some clones are missing from TCRdb's copy, which holds only in-frame ones; the method was immunoSEQ multiplex PCR. This table has 70,000 to 80,000 clones, around 90% appearing once. The sequenced sample was CD4+ or CD8+ T cells sorted from blood, obtained in a trial of the OX40 agonist ivuxolimab. The receptor set was obtained from an adult with an advanced solid tumor such as melanoma, head and neck, liver or kidney cancer.

The chain employs TRBV9 and TRBJ2-7; D is unclear. This CDR3 spans 14 amino acids. With 0 bases removed from V and 2 bases from J, the gap between germline ends came to 9 bases. CDR1 SGDLS and CDR2 YYNGEE come from the germline V gene. The CDR3 is CASSVEGTPYEQYF. CDR3 DNA sequence: TGTGCCAGCAGCGTAGAGGGTACTCCCTACGAGCAGTACTTC.

The table lists this clone with a count of one. The V and J genes are TRBV10-3 and TRBJ1-1, with D unresolved. The CDR3 has 15 residues. V was trimmed by 0 bases and J by 5 bases, leaving 13 bases between them. Per the germline V gene, CDR1 is ENHRY and CDR2 is SYGVKD. This chain's CDR3 is CAISESTGSETEAFF. As DNA, the CDR3 is TGTGCCATCAGTGAGTCGACGGGGAGTGAGACTGAAGCTTTCTTT.

This rearrangement joins TRBV29-1 to TRBJ1-5; D remains unclear. Germline V CDR1 and CDR2: SQVTM, ANQGSEA. Trimming removed 6 bases from V and 7 bases from J, with 16 bases in between. The CDR3 is 13 amino acids. This chain's CDR3 is CSVRMSARQPQHF. The CDR3 region has the DNA TGCAGCGTGCGCATGTCAGCGCGACAGCCCCAGCATTTT.

The chain couples TRBV18 to TRBJ1-1, with 9 bases identical to TRBD1. This CDR3 comprises 16 residues. The trim removed 6 bases at V and 0 bases at J, leaving 8 bases unmatched. CDR1 and CDR2 from the germline V gene are KGHSH and LQKENI. The CDR3 loop reads CASSPGQGYLNTEAFF. As DNA, the CDR3 is TGTGCCAGCTCCCCGGGACAGGGATATTTGAACACTGAAGCTTTCTTT.

This clone appeared once. CDR3: CAWSVRQDYGYTF. CDR3 bases: TGTGCCTGGAGTGTGAGACAGGACTATGGCTACACCTTC. The gene calls are TRBV30 and TRBJ1-2; perhaps TRBD1 as D (6 bases). The V and J ends lost 0 bases and 3 bases respectively, with 8 bases between them. Germline V CDR1 and CDR2: GTSNPN, SVGIG (reference sequence). There are 13 residues in the CDR3.

The V gene is TRBV6-5, the J gene TRBJ2-1; TRBD2 matches at 8 bases. Germline V gene lookup returns CDR1 MNHEY and CDR2 SVGAGI. V dropped 6 bases and J dropped 2; count of bases not matched to a gene: 6. The CDR3 covers 15 residues. The CDR3 coding sequence is TGTGCCAGCAGGCATACTAGCGGAGCCTACAATGAGCAGTTCTTC. It codes for CASRHTSGAYNEQFF.

The chain is built from TRBV5-1 and TRBJ2-3, with TRBD2 matching 11 bases. Germline loops: CDR1 SGHRS, CDR2 YFSETQ. J gave up 4 bases and V 0 bases, and 4 bases lay outside the gene matches. The CDR3 totals 16 residues. The DNA for the CDR3 is TGCGCCAGCAGCTTGGGTAGCGGGAGGGCCGCAGATACGCAGTATTTT. Amino acids: CASSLGSGRAADTQYF.

A few counts support this clone. V is TRBV12-5 and J is TRBJ2-7, with unresolved D. The germline CDR1 and CDR2 sequences are LGHNT and FRNRAP. With 1 base removed from V and 7 bases from J, the gap between germline ends came to 14 bases. The length of the CDR3 is 14 residues. The CDR3 spells CASGLGLQAWEQYF. The CDR3 DNA is TGTGCTAGTGGTTTGGGCCTCCAGGCGTGGGAGCAGTACTTC.

The V gene is TRBV5-4, the J gene TRBJ2-1; 9 bases map to TRBD1. Germline CDR1 and CDR2: SGHNT and YYREEE (reference sequence). V lost 5 bases to trimming and J lost 1 base; unmatched junction nucleotides: 7. CDR3 length: 16 residues. The CDR3 loop is CASSSGTGMSYNEQFF. The CDR3 nucleotides read TGTGCCAGCAGTTCCGGGACAGGGATGTCCTACAATGAGCAGTTCTTC.